The 32 T cell receptor beta chains presented below share a single source sample, sequenced in a study of B cell selection in AIRE deficiency. Some clones are missing from TCRdb's copy, which holds only in-frame ones; the method was immunoSEQ multiplex PCR. This sample has some 3,000 clones, with roughly 79% found just once. The regulatory T cell sort gate was CD4+CD25hiCD127low/negative. The sample taken for sequencing was Tregs sorted from PBMCs. The receptors come from a human donor with AIRE deficiency.

The gene calls are TRBV7-2 and TRBJ2-1, with D hard to call. The V end was cut by 3 bases, the J end by 5 bases, with 11 bases between. Germline assignment: CDR1 SGHTA and CDR2 FQGNSA. This CDR3 has 14 amino acids. CDR3 bases: TGTGCCAGCAGCTTTCCGCCCAGCCACAATGAGCAGTTCTTC. Its translation is CASSFPPSHNEQFF.

CDR3 sequence (DNA): TGCAGCGTCCTTTTACAGGGGCGGGGTAATGAAAAACTGTTTTTT. Protein sequence: CSVLLQGRGNEKLFF. The rearrangement uses TRBV29-1 and TRBJ1-4, with 7 positions matching TRBD1. The germline V gene has CDR1 SQVTM and CDR2 ANQGSEA. The CDR3 covers 15 residues. V lost 6 bases to trimming and J lost 4 bases; unmatched junction nucleotides: 11.

CDR3 nucleotides: TGTGCCAGTAGACCAGGGCGGTACAATGAGCAGTTCTTC. Amino acids: CASRPGRYNEQFF. The chain combines TRBV19 with TRBJ2-1, with a weak D call TRBD1 (5 bases). CDR3 size: 13 residues. Trimming took off 6 bases at V and 4 bases at J, with 10 bases between the two ends. Germline CDR1 is LNHDA and CDR2 is SQIVND (reference sequence).

The chain recombines TRBV27 with TRBJ2-1, with 11 bases that match TRBD2. The V gene end was trimmed by 3 bases and the J gene end by 8 bases; junction bases not matched to a gene: 12. The V gene's germline CDR1 is MNHEY and CDR2 SMNVEV (reference sequence). The CDR3 spans 17 residues. The CDR3 region is CASSLGSGRVGIDEQFF. CDR3 nucleotide sequence: TGTGCCAGCAGTTTGGGTAGCGGGAGGGTCGGGATCGATGAGCAGTTCTTC.

This clone turned up a few times. The rearrangement links TRBV12-5 to TRBJ1-1; D is possibly TRBD1 (5 bases). Trimming took 0 bases from V and 8 from J, leaving 10 bases between them. CDR3 length equals 13 residues. The germline V gene encodes CDR1 LGHNT and CDR2 FRNRAP. CDR3 DNA: TGTGCTAGTGGTTTGGTATCCGGGGCAGAAGCTTTCTTT. Encoded protein: CASGLVSGAEAFF.

This clone was recorded only once. The rearrangement uses TRBV10-3 and TRBJ2-3; TRBD2 is a possible D gene (5 bases). This CDR3 spans 15 amino acids. V lost 2 bases, J lost 1 base, and 10 bases lay in between. Germline V gives CDR1 ENHRY, CDR2 SYGVKD. The CDR3 coding sequence is TGTGCCATCAGTGAGCGGGGTCCGGGCACAGATACGCAGTATTTT. This sequence encodes CAISERGPGTDTQYF.

The chain has TRBV11-3 and TRBJ2-5; maybe TRBD2 (5 bases). This CDR3 comprises 18 residues. V was trimmed by 0 bases and J by 5 bases, leaving 22 bases between them. CDR1 is SGHNT and CDR2 is YENEEA in the germline V gene. CDR3 residues: CASSLDLGRFAAPETQYF. Written as DNA, the CDR3 is TGTGCCAGCAGCTTAGACTTGGGGAGATTCGCCGCGCCTGAGACCCAGTACTTC.

The rearrangement links TRBV7-2 to TRBJ2-5, with 9 nucleotides matching TRBD1. There are 14 residues in the CDR3. Looked up from germline, CDR1 is SGHTA and CDR2 is FQGNSA. J was trimmed by 5 bases and V by 4 bases; bases with no gene match: 5. The CDR3 reads CASSSQGAGETQYF. The CDR3 nucleotides are TGTGCCAGCAGCTCACAGGGGGCGGGTGAGACCCAGTACTTC.

The chain uses TRBV30 and TRBJ1-3; 8 bases agree with TRBD1. V lost 6 bases and J lost 0; bases outside the gene matches: 1. In germline, CDR1 is GTSNPN, CDR2 SVGIG (reference sequence). The CDR3 consists of 13 residues. This CDR3 is CACGQGSGNTIYF. In nucleotides, the CDR3 is TGTGCCTGCGGACAGGGCTCTGGAAACACCATATATTTT.

The chain has TRBV21-1 and TRBJ2-1; the table's D call TRBD2 went unverified against the DNA. TRBV21-1 is a listed pseudogene. The CDR3 extends over 13 amino acids. CDR3 DNA: TGTGCCAGCAGCAAAGGATACGGGTTTGAGCAGTTCTTC. The encoded protein is CASSKGYGFEQFF.

The V call is TRBV5-4, the J call TRBJ2-7, with TRBD2 matching over 11 bases. This CDR3 has 15 residues. The J segment lost 5 bases and the V segment lost 4 bases, leaving 8 bases of the junction unmatched. CDR1 SGHNT and CDR2 YYREEE come from the germline V gene (reference sequence). CDR3 amino acids: CASSPSPTSGNEQYF. The CDR3 DNA reads TGTGCCAGCAGCCCATCCCCGACTAGCGGGAACGAGCAGTACTTC.

The chain combines TRBV4-3 with TRBJ1-2; D perhaps matches TRBD1 (6 bases). Germline CDR1 reads LGHNA; CDR2 reads YSLEER. The CDR3 loop spans 15 amino acids. Trimming removed 4 bases from V and 8 bases from J, with 20 bases in between. The CDR3 reads CASSPETGPRSGYTF. The CDR3 nucleotides are TGCGCCAGCAGCCCAGAAACAGGGCCCCGAAGCGGCTACACCTTC.

The CDR3 loop is CASSQVGGGYTF. The CDR3 nucleotides are TGCGCCAGCAGCCAAGTCGGGGGTGGCTACACCTTC. V gene TRBV4-3 combines with J gene TRBJ1-2; possibly TRBD1 for D (5 bases). The CDR3 length is 12 residues. Germline V gives CDR1 LGHNA, CDR2 YSLEER. V gave up 1 base and J gave up 7 bases, with 7 bases separating them.

The chain carries TRBV7-2 and TRBJ2-5; the D is unclear. Germline V gene data show CDR1 as SGHTA and CDR2 as FQGNSA. V was cut by 3 bases and J by 4 bases, with 6 bases left in between. CDR3 size: 12 residues. CDR3 DNA: TGTGCCAGCAGCTTGGTGGGAGAGACCCAGTACTTC. This encodes CASSLVGETQYF.

This chain connects TRBV2 to TRBJ2-2, with 8 nucleotides matching TRBD1. The J segment lost 1 base and the V segment lost 4 bases, leaving 2 bases of the junction unmatched. The CDR3 consists of 15 residues. The germline V gene has CDR1 SNHLY and CDR2 FYNNEI. CDR3 sequence (DNA): TGTGCCAGCAGTGGTGGACAGGGGAACACCGGGGAGCTGTTTTTT. Encoded protein: CASSGGQGNTGELFF.

This clone was observed a few times. The V and J genes are TRBV11-2 and TRBJ1-4; D is unresolved. The germline V gene encodes CDR1 SGHAT and CDR2 FQNNGV. V shed 3 bases and J shed 7 bases, with 3 bases lying between them. This CDR3 is built from 11 residues. The CDR3 nucleotides read TGTGCCAGCAGCTTTGGTGAAAAACTGTTTTTT. The encoded protein is CASSFGEKLFF.

The rearrangement joins TRBV29-1 to TRBJ1-4, with D possibly being TRBD1 (6 bases). The CDR3 has 12 residues. The germline V gene encodes CDR1 SQVTM and CDR2 ANQGSEA. Trimming cost V 5 bases and J 8 bases, with 12 bases left between them. This CDR3 reads CSVRGLGEKLFF. CDR3 sequence (DNA): TGCAGCGTTCGGGGGCTGGGCGAAAAACTGTTTTTT.

This clone was observed a handful of times. The DNA for the CDR3 is TGTGCCAGCAGCTCCCGACTAGCCGGGGAGCTGTTTTTT. Translating gives CASSSRLAGELFF. The J gene is TRBJ2-2, the V gene TRBV11-3; the D gene is possibly TRBD2 (6 bases). The CDR3 is 13 residues long. V was clipped by 4 bases and J by 6 bases, with 9 bases between them. Germline V gene data show CDR1 as SGHNT and CDR2 as YENEEA.

This clone was observed once. The rearrangement joins TRBV6-5 to TRBJ1-2, with unresolved D. With 2 bases removed from V and 2 bases from J, the gap between germline ends came to 6 bases. CDR3 length equals 13 residues. Germline V gene sequence: CDR1 MNHEY, CDR2 SVGAGI. The chain's CDR3 is CASSYRNNYGYTF. In nucleotides, the CDR3 is TGTGCCAGCAGTTACAGGAACAACTATGGCTACACCTTC.

The chain joins TRBV19 to TRBJ1-1, with a weak D call TRBD1 (5 bases). Germline lookup yields CDR1 LNHDA and CDR2 SQIVND (reference sequence). This CDR3 spans 17 amino acids. The V and J ends lost 4 bases and 0 bases respectively, with 18 bases between them. The CDR3 sequence: CASSTPGHLLMNTEAFF. The CDR3 DNA reads TGTGCCAGTAGTACCCCCGGACACTTACTCATGAACACTGAAGCTTTCTTT.

The chain carries TRBV4-3 and TRBJ2-2; the match to TRBD2 covers 7 bases. Germline V lookup: CDR1 LGHNA, CDR2 YSLEER. The CDR3 spans 17 residues. V shed 4 bases, J shed 7 bases, and the junction held 15 bases outside the gene matches. Written as DNA, the CDR3 is TGCGCCAGCAGCCCGGGTTGGGGCGGGAGTATCGGCGGGGAGCTGTTTTTT. Encoded protein: CASSPGWGGSIGGELFF.

The genes are TRBV11-2 and TRBJ2-7; 7 positions agree with TRBD2. The CDR3 extends over 12 amino acids. The V gene end was trimmed by 1 base and the J gene end by 6 bases; junction bases not matched to a gene: 0. Per the germline V gene, CDR1 is SGHAT and CDR2 is FQNNGV. The CDR3 coding sequence is TGTGCCAGCAGCTTAGCGGGAGGCGAGCAGTACTTC. Translating gives CASSLAGGEQYF.

The rearrangement uses TRBV9 and TRBJ1-1; D gene ambiguous. The ends were cut back, 4 bases at V and 4 bases at J, with 8 bases in the middle. Germline loops: CDR1 SGDLS, CDR2 YYNGEE. This CDR3 contains 12 residues. CDR3 in amino acids: CASSRVGTEAFF. CDR3 coding DNA: TGTGCCAGCAGCCGGGTAGGCACTGAAGCTTTCTTT.

The chain carries TRBV19 and TRBJ1-2, with 7 bases fitting TRBD1. CDR3 length: 15 amino acids. Germline V lookup: CDR1 LNHDA, CDR2 SQIVND (reference sequence). The junction had 6 bases not matched to a gene; V was cut back by 5 bases and J by 0 bases. The CDR3 protein is CASSAPGQTNYGYTF. CDR3 bases: TGTGCCAGTAGTGCCCCGGGACAGACTAACTATGGCTACACCTTC.

The chain recombines TRBV11-2 with TRBJ1-1; no clear D gene. Germline loops: CDR1 SGHAT, CDR2 FQNNGV. Trimming stripped 3 bases from V and 2 bases from J, with 16 bases between. The CDR3 length is 16 residues. The chain's CDR3 is CASSLSRVLTNTEAFF. CDR3 DNA: TGTGCCAGCAGCTTGTCTAGGGTCCTCACCAACACTGAAGCTTTCTTT.

This sequence joins TRBV7-2 and TRBJ2-3; 7 bases fit TRBD1. Trimming removed 5 bases from V and 7 bases from J; junction bases left unmatched: 6. Germline V CDR1 and CDR2: SGHTA, FQGNSA. The CDR3 is 13 amino acids. CDR3 region: CASSLNRGNTQYF. CDR3 sequence (DNA): TGTGCCAGCAGCCTAAACAGGGGAAATACGCAGTATTTT.

This chain joins TRBV5-8 and TRBJ1-4, with D unclear. Germline V gives CDR1 SGHTS, CDR2 YDEGEE. CDR3 size: 14 residues. Deletions cut 5 bases from V and 0 bases from J, with 8 bases between. CDR3 nucleotide sequence: TGTGCCAGCAGTTCTTATGCAACTAATGAAAAACTGTTTTTT. Translating gives CASSSYATNEKLFF.

The genes are TRBV7-9 and TRBJ1-6; 8 bases line up with TRBD1. The V gene end was trimmed by 3 bases and the J gene end by 7 bases; junction bases not matched to a gene: 2. CDR1 is SEHNR, CDR2 FQNEAQ, per germline (reference sequence). The CDR3 length is 14 residues. The CDR3 coding sequence is TGTGCCAGCAGCTTGGGACAGGTCAATTCACCCCTCCACTTT. Residues: CASSLGQVNSPLHF.

This sequence joins TRBV5-1 and TRBJ2-1; 9 nucleotides align to TRBD2. The CDR3 covers 15 residues. CDR1 and CDR2 from the germline V gene are SGHRS and YFSETQ. V dropped 5 bases and J dropped 2; count of bases not matched to a gene: 5. The CDR3 bases are TGCGCCAGCAGTACATTAGCGGGAGCCTACAATGAGCAGTTCTTC. It yields the protein CASSTLAGAYNEQFF.

This chain connects TRBV27 to TRBJ2-3; no clear D. Trimming cost V 3 bases and J 4 bases, with 11 bases left between them. Germline V CDR1 and CDR2: MNHEY, SMNVEV (reference sequence). This CDR3 is 14 amino acids long. The CDR3 sequence: CASSFSRGADTQYF. The CDR3 DNA sequence: TGTGCCAGCAGTTTCAGCCGCGGTGCAGATACGCAGTATTTT.

V and J are TRBV6-6 and TRBJ2-5; a possible D gene is TRBD2 (6 bases). Trimming took 6 bases from V and 5 from J, leaving 16 bases between them. In germline, CDR1 is MNHNY, CDR2 SVGAGI (reference sequence). This CDR3 has 14 residues. Here the CDR3 DNA reads TGTGCCAGCAGATGGACCGTCAGCGGGGAGACCCAGTACTTC. Its protein product is CASRWTVSGETQYF.

This chain connects TRBV7-6 to TRBJ2-2; TRBD2 matches at 8 bases. This CDR3 comprises 16 residues. With V trimmed by 0 bases and J by 6 bases, 6 bases remained unmatched. Germline V gene lookup returns CDR1 SGHVS and CDR2 FNYEAQ. Here the CDR3 DNA reads TGTGCCAGCAGCTTAGCCCAGCGGGAGTACGCCGGGGAGCTGTTTTTT. Amino acids: CASSLAQREYAGELFF.